Reported below is one TCR beta chain. TCRdb ran MiXCR on the 5' RACE reads and lists one entry per CDR3 protein. The table records about 720,000 distinct CDR3 sequences, about 20% of them present only once. This sample is drawn from a study of identical twins. The same data also went into a second study, on T cells expressing NK-cell markers.

Sequencing was carried out using PBMCs. The clonotype originates from a woman aged 18-29 years in good health.

The CDR3 protein is CASSAVGQKYEQYF. The CDR3 region has the DNA TGTGCCAGCAGTGCAGTCGGACAGAAATACGAGCAGTACTTC. The chain couples TRBV27 to TRBJ2-7; D is perhaps TRBD1 (6 bases). Deletions cut 5 bases from V and 4 bases from J, with 15 bases between. CDR3 size: 14 residues. Germline CDR1 is MNHEY and CDR2 is SMNVEV (reference sequence).